This T cell receptor beta chain came from a study of T cell responses to AZD1222 COVID-19 vaccine. The CDR3 is 12 residues long. Between the trimmed V and J ends, which lost 6 bases and 5 bases, there was a span of 9 bases. Looked up from germline, CDR1 is MNHEY and CDR2 is SVGAGI. Points from the study as a whole: The study identified only six AZD1222 recipients as seropositive at baseline.

This clone was recorded only once. Antigen: not known. Method: immunoSEQ multiplex PCR; TCRdb's copy keeps in-frame clones and lacks some. The table has about 120,000 clones, roughly 84% seen once. The genes are TRBV6-5 and TRBJ2-3, with D maybe TRBD1 (5 bases). This clonotype originated in an adult in good health. The source was peripheral blood, collected on day 0 of AZD1222 vaccination. This CDR3 is CASRGPGDTQYF. The CDR3 DNA sequence: TGTGCCAGCAGGGGGCCAGGAGATACGCAGTATTTT.